A single TCR beta chain is shown here with its context. Assay used: immunoSEQ multiplex PCR; TCRdb lists only in-frame clones, some missing. The sample has about 230,000 clones, around 84% seen once. This sample stems from a study of blood T cell repertoires in COVID-19. Background on the study: From the United States, Italy and Spain came samples of acute and convalescent COVID-19. PBMCs, B-cell-depleted T cells, or T cells provided the cDNA or gDNA that made up the material.

Looked up from germline, CDR1 is DFQATT and CDR2 is SNEGSKA (reference sequence). CDR3 size: 11 residues. The clonotype was recovered from a man in his forties with acute or convalescent COVID-19. The source material was peripheral blood. The chain links TRBV20-1 to TRBJ1-1; 7 bases map to TRBD1. The CDR3 DNA reads TGCAGAGGAGACAGGGAGTATGAAGCTTTCTTT. Amino acid sequence: CRGDREYEAFF.